This is a list of T cell receptor beta chains from one sample in a study of cytomegalovirus exposure and HLA in healthy donors. The table came from immunoSEQ multiplex PCR; TCRdb's copy has only in-frame clones and leaves some out. The table shows over 95,000 clones, with under 85% occurring only once. Sequences were obtained from PBMCs. Receptors originate from a man between 40 and 49 years old in good health and CMV-seronegative. CDR3s include the opening cysteine and the closing phenylalanine or tryptophan. Each record gives: CDR3 length, V gene, J gene, clone size, D gene, CDR3 protein, CDR3 DNA. The D gene is left open where the match is weak. Not all rows give a size; the values are once, few, many and, for expanded clones, a class.

>14|TRBV7-9|TRBJ1-1|once|TRBD1
CASSLTGGLIEAFF
TGTGCCAGCAGCTTGACAGGGGGTTTAATTGAAGCTTTCTTT
>12|TRBV19|TRBJ1-2|NA|NA
CASSMREYGYTF
TGTGCCAGTAGTATGAGGGAATATGGCTACACCTTC
>14|TRBV19|TRBJ2-2|NA|NA
CASSIWRVTGELFF
TGTGCCAGTAGTATCTGGAGGGTTACCGGGGAGCTGTTTTTT
>15|TRBV7-9|TRBJ2-1|NA|TRBD1
CASSLVRDRDDEQFF
TGTGCCAGCAGCTTAGTTCGGGACAGGGACGATGAGCAGTTCTTC
>19|TRBV6-1|TRBJ2-6|NA|TRBD2
CASSERLAGESSGANVLTF
TGTGCCAGCAGTGAACGACTAGCGGGGGAGAGCTCTGGGGCCAACGTCCTGACTTTC
>14|TRBV28|TRBJ2-2|NA|TRBD1
CASSFGTETGELFF
TGTGCCAGCAGTTTCGGGACAGAGACCGGGGAGCTGTTTTTT
>12|TRBV19|TRBJ1-2|NA|NA
CASSITVYGYTF
TGTGCCAGTAGTATAACAGTCTATGGCTACACCTTC
>10|TRBV19|TRBJ1-2|NA|TRBD1
CASLQGVYTF
TGTGCCAGTCTACAGGGGGTATACACCTTC
>14|TRBV11-3|TRBJ2-3|NA|NA
CASSLGRATDTQYF
TGTGCCAGCAGCTTAGGCAGGGCCACAGATACGCAGTATTTT
>16|TRBV4-2|TRBJ2-7|NA|TRBD2
CASSPDSGTSSHEQYF
TGTGCCAGCAGCCCAGATAGCGGGACCTCGTCCCACGAGCAGTACTTC
>13|TRBV28|TRBJ1-3|NA|NA
CASSPSAGNTIYF
TGTGCCAGCAGTCCCAGCGCTGGAAACACCATATATTTT
>15|TRBV25-1|TRBJ2-3|NA|TRBD2
CASSDPSGLTDTQYF
TGTGCCAGCAGTGACCCTAGCGGTCTCACAGATACGCAGTATTTT
>15|TRBV7-6|TRBJ2-5|NA|NA
CASSIGTGFQETQYF
TGTGCCAGCAGCATAGGTACAGGGTTCCAAGAGACCCAGTACTTC
>14|TRBV7-9|TRBJ2-5|once|NA
CASSLGVQMETQYF
TGTGCCAGCAGCCTAGGGGTACAGATGGAGACCCAGTACTTC
>14|TRBV7-9|TRBJ1-4|NA|NA
CASSLNLGDEKLFF
TGTGCCAGCAGCTTGAATCTCGGGGATGAAAAACTGTTTTTT
>13|TRBV30|TRBJ1-2|NA|NA
CAWSVERRYGYTF
TGTGCCTGGAGTGTAGAGCGTCGGTATGGCTACACCTTC
>14|TRBV6-1|TRBJ1-5|once|NA
CASKTMGGSQPQHF
TGTGCCAGCAAGACGATGGGGGGGTCTCAGCCCCAGCATTTT
>13|TRBV7-8|TRBJ2-1|NA|NA
CASSLGTQRKQFF
TGTGCCAGCAGCTTAGGGACCCAGCGGAAGCAGTTCTTC
>14|TRBV4-3|TRBJ1-4|NA|TRBD1
CASSGDRGREKLFF
TGCGCCAGCAGTGGGGACAGGGGGCGGGAAAAACTGTTTTTT
>14|TRBV6-1|TRBJ2-7|NA|NA
CASSERGIKYEQYF
TGTGCCAGCAGTGAACGGGGAATTAAGTACGAGCAGTACTTC
>16|TRBV28|TRBJ1-5|NA|TRBD1
CASSLYLDRGFQPQHF
TGTGCCAGCAGTTTATACCTCGACAGGGGGTTCCAGCCCCAGCATTTT
>14|TRBV5-1|TRBJ2-2|NA|NA
CASSLAQNTGELFF
TGCGCCAGCAGCTTGGCCCAGAACACCGGGGAGCTGTTTTTT
>14|TRBV19|TRBJ2-7|NA|NA
CASSIQIDSYEQYF
TGTGCCAGTAGTATTCAGATAGACTCCTACGAGCAGTACTTC
>15|TRBV2|TRBJ1-1|few|TRBD1
CASSPRQGLGPEAFF
TGTGCCAGCAGTCCAAGACAGGGGCTGGGACCTGAAGCTTTCTTT
>16|TRBV19|TRBJ1-5|NA|TRBD1
CASTFTYRTGGQPQHF
TGTGCCAGTACCTTCACCTATAGGACAGGAGGTCAGCCCCAGCATTTT
>16|TRBV28|TRBJ2-4|few|NA
CASSKTTGRGGNIQYF
TGTGCCAGCAGTAAAACGACTGGGAGAGGGGGAAACATTCAGTACTTC
>16|TRBV5-1|TRBJ2-3|NA|NA
CASSSLGGGDTDTQYF
TGCGCCAGCAGCTCCCTTGGCGGGGGCGACACAGATACGCAGTATTTT
>13|TRBV5-6|TRBJ1-1|NA|NA
CASSFGGNTEAFF
TGTGCCAGCAGCTTCGGCGGTAACACTGAAGCTTTCTTT
>14|TRBV7-8|TRBJ1-2|NA|TRBD1
CASSPGQVPYGYTF
TGTGCCAGCAGCCCTGGACAGGTCCCCTATGGCTACACCTTC
>16|TRBV5-1|TRBJ1-2|NA|NA
CASSLVAGHNNYGYTF
TGCGCCAGCAGCTTGGTGGCAGGGCATAATAACTATGGCTACACCTTC
>15|TRBV11-2|TRBJ2-7|NA|NA
CASSFRGGRLYEQYF
TGTGCCAGCAGCTTCAGGGGAGGGAGGCTCTACGAGCAGTACTTC
>14|TRBV28|TRBJ1-2|NA|NA
CASTWGQGFYGYTF
TGTGCCAGCACCTGGGGGCAGGGATTTTATGGCTACACCTTC
>16|TRBV4-1|TRBJ2-5|NA|NA
CASSQGVTARQETQYF
TGCGCCAGCAGCCAAGGGGTGACAGCAAGGCAAGAGACCCAGTACTTC
>14|TRBV6-1|TRBJ1-5|NA|NA
CASSEGQEIRPQHF
TGTGCCAGCAGTGAAGGGCAGGAAATTAGGCCCCAGCATTTT
>16|TRBV25-1|TRBJ2-2|NA|NA
CAPIMSGPNFHRGAVF
TGTGCCCCCATAATGAGTGGGCCGAACTTCCACCGGGGAGCTGTTTTT
>16|TRBV5-6|TRBJ1-1|NA|NA
CASSWSPGSKNTEAFF
TGTGCCAGCAGCTGGTCCCCGGGATCGAAGAACACTGAAGCTTTCTTT
>12|TRBV7-9|TRBJ1-4|NA|NA
CASSLARDFLFF
TGTGCCAGCAGCTTAGCCCGGGACTTTCTGTTTTTT
>13|TRBV11-2|TRBJ2-7|once|TRBD1
CASSRTGYDEQYF
TGTGCCAGCAGCCGGACAGGCTACGACGAGCAGTACTTC
>16|TRBV11-3|TRBJ2-2|NA|NA
CASSPVGGNRAGELFF
TGTGCCAGCAGCCCAGTGGGGGGGAACAGGGCAGGGGAGCTGTTTTTT
>16|TRBV7-2|TRBJ2-7|NA|TRBD1
CASRLRGDRISYEQYF
TGTGCCAGCAGGTTAAGAGGGGACAGGATCTCCTACGAGCAGTACTTC
>16|TRBV5-6|TRBJ1-6|NA|TRBD1
CASSLGKNRGVSPLHF
TGTGCCAGCAGCTTGGGAAAGAACAGGGGGGTTTCACCCCTCCACTTT
>16|TRBV6-4|TRBJ2-3|NA|NA
CASSVSLQGLIDTQYF
TGTGCCAGCAGTGTCTCCCTTCAGGGGTTAATCGATACGCAGTATTTT
>13|TRBV5-5|TRBJ2-7|NA|NA
CASSSGTPYEQYF
TGTGCCAGCAGTTCCGGGACACCCTACGAGCAGTACTTC
>15|TRBV7-8|TRBJ2-1|NA|TRBD1
CASSSRTGGMNEQFF
TGTGCCAGCAGCTCCAGGACAGGGGGAATGAATGAGCAGTTCTTC
>17|TRBV4-2|TRBJ1-6|NA|NA
CASSQDSSTLASPPLHF
TGTGCCAGCAGCCAAGACTCCTCAACATTGGCATCGCCACCCCTCCACTTT
>15|TRBV7-9|TRBJ2-3|NA|TRBD2
CASSDSGLAVHTQYF
TGTGCCAGCAGCGACTCGGGACTAGCCGTCCATACGCAGTATTTT
>15|TRBV28|TRBJ1-1|few|NA
CASSPTPTSNTEAFF
TGTGCCAGCAGCCCTACCCCAACTTCGAACACTGAAGCTTTCTTT
>14|TRBV12-5|TRBJ2-7|once|NA
CASVGRSRSYEQYF
TGTGCTAGTGTGGGGCGGTCAAGATCCTACGAGCAGTACTTC
>14|TRBV27|TRBJ2-7|NA|NA
CASRGLGEAYEQYF
TGTGCCAGCAGGGGACTTGGCGAGGCCTACGAGCAGTACTTC
>14|TRBV7-2|TRBJ1-1|NA|NA
CASSLGRINTEAFF
TGTGCCAGCAGTCTCGGGAGAATTAACACTGAAGCTTTCTTT
>13|TRBV9|TRBJ1-4|NA|NA
CASSAQGSEKLFF
TGTGCCAGCAGCGCCCAGGGAAGTGAAAAACTGTTTTTT
>17|TRBV9|TRBJ2-2|NA|TRBD2
CASRGGLAGGNTGELFF
TGTGCCAGCAGGGGAGGACTAGCGGGAGGGAACACCGGGGAGCTGTTTTTT
>14|TRBV16|TRBJ2-5|NA|NA
CASIGGGWQETQYF
TGTGCCAGCATCGGAGGGGGCTGGCAAGAGACCCAGTACTTC
>15|TRBV6-5|TRBJ1-4|NA|TRBD1
CASRRSGGGGEKLFF
TGTGCCAGCAGGCGATCAGGGGGCGGCGGTGAAAAACTGTTTTTT
>12|TRBV11-3|TRBJ2-3|few|NA
CASSLDPAAQYF
TGTGCCAGCAGCTTAGATCCCGCGGCGCAGTATTTT
>13|TRBV25-1|TRBJ1-2|NA|NA
CASEGGVNYGYTF
TGTGCCAGCGAGGGGGGGGTTAACTATGGCTACACCTTC
>14|TRBV7-8|TRBJ1-3|NA|NA
CASTIGEIGNTIYF
TGTGCCAGCACCATAGGAGAGATTGGAAACACCATATATTTT
>13|TRBV7-9|TRBJ2-7|NA|NA
CASSLGGTDEQYF
TGTGCCAGCAGCTTAGGCGGGACAGACGAGCAGTACTTC
>17|TRBV15|TRBJ2-7|NA|NA
CATSRLSNRADSYEQYF
TGTGCCACCAGCAGATTATCAAACAGGGCCGACTCCTACGAGCAGTACTTC
>13|TRBV30|TRBJ1-2|NA|NA
CACLRGLGAGYTF
TGTGCCTGCTTACGGGGGTTAGGAGCTGGCTACACCTTC